The 8 T cell receptor beta chains below all came from one sample that was sequenced in a study of cytomegalovirus exposure and HLA in healthy donors. The PCR employed 60 Vbeta primers together with 13 Jbeta primers. Measured with immunoSEQ multiplex PCR; TCRdb has only the in-frame clones, and not every one. This table holds around 240,000 clones, around 76% found once. The source material was PBMCs. The receptors come from a middle-aged woman in good health and CMV-seropositive.

The rearrangement links TRBV7-9 to TRBJ2-7; tentative D call: TRBD1 (6 bases). The CDR3 sequence is 15 residues long. CDR1 and CDR2 (germline): SEHNR, FQNEAQ (reference sequence). Trimming left V 4 bases short and J 2 bases short, with 15 bases between. The CDR3 DNA reads TGTGCCAGCAGCTCCCGAGGGGGAGCGGCCTACGAGCAGTACTTC. Its translation is CASSSRGGAAYEQYF. The entire variable domain, with the rest obtained from reference TRBV7-9 and TRBJ2-7, is as follows: DTGVSQNPRHKITKRGQNVTFRCDPISEHNRLYWYRQTLGQGPEFLTYFQNEAQLEKSRLLSDRFSAERPKGSFSTLEIQRTEQGDSAMYLCASSSRGGAAYEQYFGPGTRLTVT.

The CDR3 nucleotides are TGTGCCAGCAGCCTCATAGCGGGAATGGGGGAGACCCAGTACTTC. Amino acid sequence: CASSLIAGMGETQYF. V and J are TRBV7-2 and TRBJ2-5; 8 nucleotides match TRBD2. Per the germline V gene, CDR1 is SGHTA and CDR2 is FQGNSA. The CDR3 consists of 15 residues. V gave up 5 bases and J gave up 5 bases; unmatched junction bases: 10.

The chain recombines TRBV28 with TRBJ2-5; 9 positions agree with TRBD2. Germline assignment: CDR1 MDHEN and CDR2 SYDVKM. The CDR3 loop spans 15 amino acids. V was pared by 3 bases and J by 5 bases, with 7 bases of the junction left unmatched. The CDR3 protein is CASSFFAGGVETQYF. The CDR3 DNA is TGTGCCAGCAGTTTTTTCGCGGGAGGGGTGGAGACCCAGTACTTC.

The chain has TRBV5-1 and TRBJ1-6, with 10 bases fitting TRBD1. V was pared by 4 bases and J by 9 bases, with 10 bases of the junction left unmatched. Germline V gene data show CDR1 as SGHRS and CDR2 as YFSETQ. The CDR3 spans 16 residues. CDR3 residues: CASSPGGTGESSPLHF. CDR3 bases: TGCGCCAGCAGCCCGGGAGGGACAGGGGAAAGTTCACCCCTCCACTTT.

The rearrangement uses TRBV19 and TRBJ2-5, with TRBD2 matching over 7 bases. CDR1 and CDR2 (germline): LNHDA, SQIVND (reference sequence). The junction had 3 bases not matched to a gene; V was cut back by 6 bases and J by 5 bases. The CDR3 is 12 residues long. CDR3 loop: CASSAGGETQYF. Here the CDR3 DNA reads TGTGCCAGTAGCGCCGGGGGGGAGACCCAGTACTTC.

This clone was detected only once. The V call is TRBV9, the J call TRBJ2-7, with D possibly TRBD1 on 6 matching bases. CDR3 length: 15 amino acids. The V gene's germline CDR1 is SGDLS and CDR2 YYNGEE. V lost 0 bases, J lost 3 bases, and 13 bases lay in between. This chain's CDR3 is CASSVGTADGYEQYF. CDR3 sequence (DNA): TGTGCCAGCAGCGTAGGGACAGCGGACGGCTACGAGCAGTACTTC. The entire variable domain, with the rest obtained from reference TRBV9 and TRBJ2-7, is as follows: DSGVTQTPKHLITATGQRVTLRCSPRSGDLSVYWYQQSLDQGLQFLIQYYNGEERAKGNILERFSAQQFPDLHSELNLSSLELGDSALYFCASSVGTADGYEQYFGPGTRLTVT.

The chain links TRBV5-1 to TRBJ2-1; 9 bases line up with TRBD1. After removal of 2 bases from V and 6 bases from J, the junction contained 12 bases not matched to a gene. The CDR3 loop spans 17 amino acids. Per germline, CDR1 SGHRS and CDR2 YFSETQ. CDR3 in DNA: TGCGCCAGCAGCTTCTCCCTCTCCGGGACAGGGCTCAATGAGCAGTTCTTC. Translated, it gives CASSFSLSGTGLNEQFF.

The chain joins TRBV4-1 to TRBJ1-3; D ambiguous. Trimming removed 2 bases from V and 0 bases from J, with 17 bases in between. Germline CDR1 and CDR2: MGHRA and YSYEKL. This CDR3 comprises 18 residues. This chain's CDR3 is CASSQRRSQDRSGNTIYF. The CDR3 nucleotides are TGCGCCAGCAGCCAAAGGAGGTCGCAGGACCGCTCTGGAAACACCATATATTTT.